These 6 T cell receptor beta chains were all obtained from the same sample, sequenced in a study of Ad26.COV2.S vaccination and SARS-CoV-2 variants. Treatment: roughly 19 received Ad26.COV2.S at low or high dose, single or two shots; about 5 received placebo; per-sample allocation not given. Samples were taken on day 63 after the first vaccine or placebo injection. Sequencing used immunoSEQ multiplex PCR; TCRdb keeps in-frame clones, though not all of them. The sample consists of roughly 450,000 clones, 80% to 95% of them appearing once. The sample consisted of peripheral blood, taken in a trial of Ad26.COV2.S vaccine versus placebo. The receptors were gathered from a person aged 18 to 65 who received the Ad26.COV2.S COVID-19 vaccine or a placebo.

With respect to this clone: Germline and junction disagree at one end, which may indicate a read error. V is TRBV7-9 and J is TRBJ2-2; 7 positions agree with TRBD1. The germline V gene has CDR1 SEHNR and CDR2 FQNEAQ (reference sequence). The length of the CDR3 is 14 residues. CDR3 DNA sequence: TGTGCCAGCAGATTAGAGGGGGCCACCGGGGAGCTGTTTTTT. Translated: CASRLEGATGELFF.

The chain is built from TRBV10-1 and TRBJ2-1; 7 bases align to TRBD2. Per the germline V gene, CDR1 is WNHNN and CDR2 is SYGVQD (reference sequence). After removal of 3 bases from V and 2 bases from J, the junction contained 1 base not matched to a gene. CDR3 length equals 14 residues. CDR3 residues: CASSEGTTYNEQFF. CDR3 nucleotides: TGCGCCAGCAGTGAAGGGACTACCTACAATGAGCAGTTCTTC.

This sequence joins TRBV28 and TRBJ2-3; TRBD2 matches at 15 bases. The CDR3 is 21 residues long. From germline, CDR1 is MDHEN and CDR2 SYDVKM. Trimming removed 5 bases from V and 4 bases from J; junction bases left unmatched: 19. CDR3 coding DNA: TGTGCCAGCAGTGGAACGGGACTAGCGGGAGGCCCCAGCGGTGGGGCAGATACGCAGTATTTT. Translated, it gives CASSGTGLAGGPSGGADTQYF.

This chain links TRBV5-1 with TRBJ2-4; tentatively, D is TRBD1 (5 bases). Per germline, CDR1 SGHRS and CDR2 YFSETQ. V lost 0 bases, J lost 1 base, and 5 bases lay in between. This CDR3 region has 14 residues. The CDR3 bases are TGCGCCAGCAGCTTGGGACAGGCCAAAAACATTCAGTACTTC. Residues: CASSLGQAKNIQYF.

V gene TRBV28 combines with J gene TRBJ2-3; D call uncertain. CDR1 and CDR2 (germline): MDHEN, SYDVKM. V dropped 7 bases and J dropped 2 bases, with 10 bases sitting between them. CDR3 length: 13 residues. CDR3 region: CASKGASTDTQYF. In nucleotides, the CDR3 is TGTGCCAGCAAGGGCGCCTCCACAGATACGCAGTATTTT.

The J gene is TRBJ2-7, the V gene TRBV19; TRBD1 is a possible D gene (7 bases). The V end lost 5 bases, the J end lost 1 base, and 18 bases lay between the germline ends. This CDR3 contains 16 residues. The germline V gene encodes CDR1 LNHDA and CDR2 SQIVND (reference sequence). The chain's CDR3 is CASSSEGAGPSYEQYF. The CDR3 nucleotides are TGTGCCAGTAGTTCCGAGGGGGCGGGGCCTTCCTACGAGCAGTACTTC.